This T cell receptor beta chain was sequenced during a study of T cells after yellow fever vaccination. TCRdb redid the calling of the 5' RACE reads with MiXCR, one entry per CDR3 protein. The sample lists 450,000 to 600,000 distinct CDR3 sequences; roughly a sixth were seen once. The CDR3 spans 14 residues. Deletions cut 0 bases from V and 9 bases from J, with 12 bases between. Germline CDR1 reads MNHEY; CDR2 reads SVGAGI. The source is a man in his late teens or twenties who received the YFV17D yellow fever vaccine. The sequences come from PBMCs, collected 5 days after the first yellow fever vaccination. The chain links TRBV6-5 to TRBJ1-5, with D maybe TRBD1 (5 bases). CDR3: CASSYSGPWGPQHF. The CDR3 DNA reads as TGTGCCAGCAGTTACTCGGGGCCATGGGGGCCCCAGCATTTT.